This TCR beta chain is from a study of blood T cell repertoires in COVID-19. At the level of the study: Researchers got acute and convalescent COVID-19 samples from the United States, Italy and Spain. Sources were T cells, B-cell-depleted T cells, or PBMCs; the material itself was cDNA or gDNA.

In the authors' workflow: How many nucleated cells were present was estimated from reference gene primer amplification. TCRdb's copy holds only in-frame clones and misses some; the assay was immunoSEQ multiplex PCR. For V, J and clone size, that table is used; D and trimming come from the DNA. Of about 24,000 clones listed, 87% are singletons. The TCR comes from a human donor with active COVID-19. The donor label of this sample is uncertain. Sequencing was done on a sample of peripheral blood.

Here the CDR3 DNA reads TGTGCCAGCAGCCAAGAAGGAGGCGGGGGGGGTTCCTACAATGAGCAGTTCTTC. Amino acid sequence: CASSQEGGGGGSYNEQFF. V usage is TRBV4-2 and J usage is TRBJ2-1; 9 bases agree with TRBD2. The CDR3 length is 18 residues. The J segment lost 1 base and the V segment lost 0 bases, leaving 7 bases of the junction unmatched. Looked up from germline, CDR1 is LGHNA and CDR2 is YNFKEQ.